This T cell receptor beta chain was captured in a study of PD-L1 blockade in urothelial cancer. Study at large: Males with bladder-origin urothelial cancer made up about 90% of the roughly 30 patients. T cells numbered a median of about 140,000 in the blood samples.

To note about this clone: The antigen is not known.

Study conclusions and caveats: Pretreatment clonality of the blood TCR repertoire below the median was predictive of superior survival.

Every PCR got spiked synthetic TCR analog templates. TCRdb's copy holds only in-frame clones and misses some; the assay was immunoSEQ multiplex PCR. The table includes 45,000 to 60,000 clones, 75% to 90% detected once. V lost 5 bases, J lost 7 bases, and 8 bases lay in between. Germline CDR1 reads SGHTA; CDR2 reads FQGNSA. The length of the CDR3 is 11 residues. The chain employs TRBV7-2 and TRBJ2-5, with a weak D call TRBD2 (6 bases). The sequence derives from a man aged 35 to 55 with urothelial cancer. The material was PBMCs, obtained around atezolizumab (anti-PD-L1) treatment. In DNA form, the CDR3 reads TGTGCCAGCAGCGCCGGGGGGACCCAGTACTTC. Amino acids: CASSAGGTQYF.